This is a list of T cell receptor beta chains from one sample in a study of PD-1 blockade in classical Hodgkin lymphoma. Method: immunoSEQ multiplex PCR; TCRdb's copy keeps in-frame clones and lacks some. The sample holds 2,500 to 3,500 clones, about 69% seen once. Source: CD8+ T cells from blood, taken at baseline. These receptors were obtained from a human donor with classical Hodgkin lymphoma. CDR3s include the opening cysteine and the closing phenylalanine or tryptophan. The order of the fields is clone size, V gene, J gene, D gene, CDR3 protein, CDR3 DNA. A D gene is named only where the DNA matches it firmly. The size field is filled for only some rows; it gives once, few, many or a size class.

size: once; V: TRBV2; J: TRBJ2-6; D: NA; CDR3: CASSRVSGANVLTF; DNA: TGTGCCAGCAGTCGGGTCTCTGGGGCCAACGTCCTGACTTTC
size: NA; V: TRBV6-5; J: TRBJ1-1; D: TRBD1; CDR3: CASSEGQGFTEAFF; DNA: TGTGCCAGCAGTGAGGGACAGGGTTTCACTGAAGCTTTCTTT
size: NA; V: TRBV28; J: TRBJ1-4; D: NA; CDR3: CASSLFGALTSNEKLFF; DNA: TGTGCCAGCAGTTTATTCGGTGCCTTGACTTCTAATGAAAAACTGTTTTTT
size: NA; V: TRBV9; J: TRBJ2-7; D: TRBD2; CDR3: CASSEGGGLADGRYEQYF; DNA: TGTGCCAGCAGCGAGGGAGGAGGACTAGCGGACGGCCGGTACGAGCAGTACTTC
size: few; V: TRBV19; J: TRBJ1-5; D: NA; CDR3: CASSIADNQPQHF; DNA: TGTGCCAGTAGTATAGCGGACAATCAGCCCCAGCATTTT
size: NA; V: TRBV9; J: TRBJ2-6; D: NA; CDR3: CASSVEVGVSSGANVLTF; DNA: TGTGCCAGCAGCGTAGAAGTTGGGGTCAGCTCTGGGGCCAACGTCCTGACTTTC
size: NA; V: TRBV19; J: TRBJ2-5; D: NA; CDR3: CASSLFVEGGETQYF; DNA: TGTGCCAGTAGTCTTTTTGTGGAGGGTGGAGAGACCCAGTACTTC
size: NA; V: TRBV19; J: TRBJ1-4; D: NA; CDR3: CASSIVAYGNEKLFF; DNA: TGTGCCAGTAGTATTGTAGCGTACGGAAATGAAAAACTGTTTTTT
size: NA; V: TRBV21-1; J: TRBJ1-1; D: NA; CDR3: CASSNTANTEAFF; DNA: TGTGCCAGCAGCAATACAGCGAACACTGAAGCTTTCTTT
size: NA; V: TRBV19; J: TRBJ2-7; D: NA; CDR3: CASSSRLYSAVEQYF; DNA: TGTGCCAGTAGTTCCCGCCTATATAGCGCGGTCGAGCAGTACTTC
size: NA; V: TRBV28; J: TRBJ2-3; D: NA; CDR3: CASSLLVGLQLLGDTDTQYF; DNA: TGTGCCAGCAGTTTACTAGTCGGCTTGCAACTACTGGGAGACACAGATACGCAGTATTTT
size: NA; V: TRBV2; J: TRBJ2-2; D: NA; CDR3: CASSKEGRTANTGELFF; DNA: TGTGCCAGCAGTAAAGAAGGACGGACTGCGAACACCGGGGAGCTGTTTTTT
size: NA; V: TRBV4-2; J: TRBJ2-3; D: NA; CDR3: CASSQDLRGGDDTQYF; DNA: TGTGCCAGCAGCCAAGATCTGAGGGGGGGGGACGATACGCAGTATTTT
size: once; V: TRBV6-6; J: TRBJ2-1; D: TRBD2; CDR3: CASSALAGGREEQFF; DNA: TGTGCCAGCAGTGCACTAGCGGGTGGGCGGGAGGAGCAGTTCTTC
size: NA; V: TRBV4-2; J: TRBJ1-1; D: TRBD1; CDR3: CASSQGGQGWAEAFF; DNA: TGTGCCAGCAGCCAAGGCGGACAGGGGTGGGCTGAAGCTTTCTTT
size: NA; V: TRBV5-4; J: TRBJ1-1; D: NA; CDR3: CASSLGRGTSTEAFF; DNA: TGTGCCAGCAGCTTGGGTAGGGGGACGAGCACTGAAGCTTTCTTT
size: NA; V: TRBV5-5; J: TRBJ2-7; D: NA; CDR3: CASSRGAGGVYEQYF; DNA: TGTGCCAGCAGCCGCGGGGCAGGCGGAGTCTACGAGCAGTACTTC
size: NA; V: TRBV6-4; J: TRBJ1-1; D: NA; CDR3: CASRASTSRNTEAFF; DNA: TGTGCCAGCAGAGCCTCGACGAGCAGAAACACTGAAGCTTTCTTT
size: few; V: TRBV27; J: TRBJ1-4; D: NA; CDR3: CASSLSVGATNEKLFF; DNA: TGTGCCAGCAGTTTATCAGTAGGGGCGACTAATGAAAAACTGTTTTTT
size: NA; V: TRBV21-1; J: TRBJ2-5; D: NA; CDR3: CASCLRGGLETQYF; DNA: TGTGCCAGCTGCCTGCGGGGGGGACTTGAGACCCAGTACTTC
size: NA; V: TRBV19; J: TRBJ2-7; D: NA; CDR3: CASSIDAPPGEYEQYF; DNA: TGTGCCAGTAGTATCGACGCCCCTCCAGGGGAGTACGAGCAGTACTTC
size: NA; V: TRBV9; J: TRBJ2-3; D: TRBD2; CDR3: CASSLPGLAGLDTQYF; DNA: TGTGCCAGCAGCTTACCGGGACTAGCGGGGTTGGATACGCAGTATTTT
size: NA; V: TRBV7-9; J: TRBJ2-3; D: NA; CDR3: CASSPRSHRDTPFTDTQYF; DNA: TGTGCCAGCAGCCCAAGAAGCCACCGGGACACCCCGTTCACAGATACGCAGTATTTT
size: NA; V: TRBV4-1; J: TRBJ2-7; D: NA; CDR3: CASSQGNGAYEQYF; DNA: TGCGCCAGCAGCCAAGGCAACGGAGCCTACGAGCAGTACTTC
size: once; V: TRBV5-6; J: TRBJ2-5; D: TRBD2; CDR3: CASSPNGRGVYGTQYF; DNA: TGTGCCAGCAGCCCCAATGGGAGGGGAGTTTATGGGACCCAGTACTTC
size: NA; V: TRBV28; J: TRBJ1-1; D: NA; CDR3: CASSLPGNTEAFF; DNA: TGTGCCAGCAGTTTACCGGGGAACACTGAAGCTTTCTTT
size: NA; V: TRBV6-6; J: TRBJ2-1; D: NA; CDR3: CASSYYWDKGGNEQFF; DNA: TGTGCCAGCAGTTACTATTGGGACAAGGGGGGGAATGAGCAGTTCTTC
size: NA; V: TRBV19; J: TRBJ1-4; D: TRBD1; CDR3: CASSDRTGGDEKLFF; DNA: TGTGCCAGTAGCGACAGGACAGGGGGCGATGAAAAACTGTTTTTT
size: NA; V: TRBV7-6; J: TRBJ1-1; D: NA; CDR3: CASSLNPDKGTEAFF; DNA: TGTGCCAGCAGCTTAAACCCCGACAAGGGCACTGAAGCTTTCTTT
size: NA; V: TRBV4-1; J: TRBJ2-7; D: NA; CDR3: CASSQEVWQHEQYF; DNA: TGCGCCAGCAGCCAAGAGGTGTGGCAACACGAGCAGTACTTC
size: NA; V: TRBV11-1; J: TRBJ1-2; D: NA; CDR3: CASSPSSGYGYTF; DNA: TGTGCCAGCAGCCCTTCATCTGGGTATGGCTACACCTTC
size: NA; V: TRBV7-3; J: TRBJ2-1; D: TRBD2; CDR3: CASSFSRLAGASYNEQFF; DNA: TGTGCCAGCAGCTTTTCAAGGCTAGCGGGAGCCTCCTACAATGAGCAGTTCTTC
size: NA; V: TRBV11-3; J: TRBJ2-1; D: NA; CDR3: CASSLEAGRGNEQFF; DNA: TGTGCCAGCAGCTTAGAGGCAGGGAGGGGGAATGAGCAGTTCTTC
size: NA; V: TRBV5-6; J: TRBJ2-5; D: TRBD1; CDR3: CASSLAGTGKETQYF; DNA: TGTGCCAGCAGCTTGGCCGGGACAGGGAAAGAGACCCAGTACTTC
size: NA; V: TRBV28; J: TRBJ2-7; D: NA; CDR3: CASSLSSFPDEQYF; DNA: TGTGCCAGCAGTTTAAGTTCCTTCCCGGACGAGCAGTACTTC
size: few; V: TRBV6-1; J: TRBJ2-2; D: TRBD2; CDR3: CASSGIAGVAGELFF; DNA: TGTGCCAGCAGCGGCATAGCGGGAGTGGCCGGGGAGCTGTTTTTT